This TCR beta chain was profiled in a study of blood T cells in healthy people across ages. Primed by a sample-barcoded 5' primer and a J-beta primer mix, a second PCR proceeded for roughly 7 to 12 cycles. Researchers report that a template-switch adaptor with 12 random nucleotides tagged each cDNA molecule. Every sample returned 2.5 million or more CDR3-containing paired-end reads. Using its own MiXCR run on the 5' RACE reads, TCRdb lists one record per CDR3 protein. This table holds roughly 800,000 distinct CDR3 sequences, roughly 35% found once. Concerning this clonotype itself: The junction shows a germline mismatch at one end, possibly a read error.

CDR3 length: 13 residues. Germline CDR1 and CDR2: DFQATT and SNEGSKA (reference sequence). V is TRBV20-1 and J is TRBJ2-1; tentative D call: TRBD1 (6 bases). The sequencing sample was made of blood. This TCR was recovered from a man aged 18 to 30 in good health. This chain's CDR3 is CSAPTDRPGEQSF. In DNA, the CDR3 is TGCAGTGCCCCCACGGACAGACCGGGTGAGCAGTCCTTC.